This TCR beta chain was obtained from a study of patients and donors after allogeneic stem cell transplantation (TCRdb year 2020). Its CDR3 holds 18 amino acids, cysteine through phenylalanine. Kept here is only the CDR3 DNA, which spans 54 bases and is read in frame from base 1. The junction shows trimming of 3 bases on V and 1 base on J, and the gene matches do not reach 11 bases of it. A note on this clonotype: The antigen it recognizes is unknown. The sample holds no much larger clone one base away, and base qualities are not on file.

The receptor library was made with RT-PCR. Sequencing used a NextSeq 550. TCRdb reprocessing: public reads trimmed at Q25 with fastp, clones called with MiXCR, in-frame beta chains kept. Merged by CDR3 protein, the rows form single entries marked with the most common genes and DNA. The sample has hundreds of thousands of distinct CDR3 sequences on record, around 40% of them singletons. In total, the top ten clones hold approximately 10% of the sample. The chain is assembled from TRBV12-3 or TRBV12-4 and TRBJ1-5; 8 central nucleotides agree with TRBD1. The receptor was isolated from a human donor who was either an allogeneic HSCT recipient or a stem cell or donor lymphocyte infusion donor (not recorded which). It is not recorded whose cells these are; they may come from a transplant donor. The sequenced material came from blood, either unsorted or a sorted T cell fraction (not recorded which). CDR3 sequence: CASSLRGPRGLSNQPQHF. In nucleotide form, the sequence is TGTGCCAGCAGTTTGAGGGGCCCCAGGGGGCTGAGCAATCAGCCCCAGCATTTT.